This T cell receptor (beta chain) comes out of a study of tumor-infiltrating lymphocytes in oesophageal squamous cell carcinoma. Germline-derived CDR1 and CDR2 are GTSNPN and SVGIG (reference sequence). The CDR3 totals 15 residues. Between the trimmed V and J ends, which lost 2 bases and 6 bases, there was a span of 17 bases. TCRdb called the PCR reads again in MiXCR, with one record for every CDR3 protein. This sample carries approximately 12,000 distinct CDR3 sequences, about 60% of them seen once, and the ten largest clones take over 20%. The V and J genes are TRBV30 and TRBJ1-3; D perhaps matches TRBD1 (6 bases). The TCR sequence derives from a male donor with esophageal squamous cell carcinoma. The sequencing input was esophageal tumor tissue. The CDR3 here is CAWSLFPGAENTIYF. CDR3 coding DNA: TGTGCCTGGAGTCTTTTTCCAGGGGCAGAAAACACCATATATTTT.